Listed here are 5 T cell receptor beta chains from one sample, sequenced in a study of cytomegalovirus exposure and HLA in healthy donors. Vbeta (60) and Jbeta (13) primers were used in the PCR. TCRdb's table, derived via immunoSEQ multiplex PCR, lists solely in-frame clones and lacks some. Here the sample spans under 200,000 clones, around 77% being singletons. Sequencing was done on a sample of PBMCs. These receptors originate from a man aged 55 to 70 in good health and CMV-seronegative.

The chain links TRBV30 to TRBJ2-3, with TRBD2 as a possible D gene (6 bases). Trimming stripped 4 bases from V and 1 base from J, with 15 bases between. There are 15 residues in the CDR3. From germline, CDR1 is GTSNPN and CDR2 SVGIG (reference sequence). DNA of the CDR3: TGTGCCTGGACGCAAGGAGGGCCGGGCACAGATACGCAGTATTTT. As protein: CAWTQGGPGTDTQYF.

Regarding this clone: The sample contains more than one DNA sequence encoding this CDR3. This chain uses TRBV18 with TRBJ2-7; D perhaps matches TRBD2 (5 bases). The CDR3 is 13 residues long. The germline V gene has CDR1 KGHSH and CDR2 LQKENI. V lost 3 bases and J 1 base, leaving 7 bases between the germline ends. CDR3 residues: CASSPDSSYEQYF. CDR3 DNA sequence: TGTGCCAGCTCACCGGACTCGTCCTACGAGCAGTACTTC.

This CDR3 reads CASSRGGLNTEAFF. The CDR3 DNA reads as TGTGCCAGCAGTAGGGGGGGGCTGAACACTGAAGCTTTCTTT. The chain uses TRBV27 and TRBJ1-1; possible D gene TRBD1, 6 bases. Germline CDR1 reads MNHEY; CDR2 reads SMNVEV (reference sequence). CDR3 size: 14 residues. V was cut by 5 bases and J by 0 bases, with 10 bases left in between.

The V and J genes are TRBV18 and TRBJ2-7; 8 bases are shared with TRBD2. The CDR3 has 16 residues. Germline assignment: CDR1 KGHSH and CDR2 LQKENI. The V and J ends lost 3 bases and 7 bases, in that order; junction bases with no gene match: 14. This CDR3 reads CASSPLPPAGEGEQYF. DNA for the CDR3: TGTGCCAGCTCACCTCTACCACCAGCGGGGGAGGGGGAGCAGTACTTC.

This clone has just a few counts. The CDR3 loop is CASSERSGLNEKLFF. The DNA of the CDR3 is TGCGCCAGCAGTGAGCGATCAGGGCTAAATGAAAAACTGTTTTTT. V usage is TRBV10-2 and J usage is TRBJ1-4, with TRBD1 as a possible D gene (5 bases). In germline, CDR1 is WSHSY, CDR2 SAAADI. V dropped 2 bases and J dropped 5 bases, with 12 bases sitting between them. The CDR3 has 15 residues.